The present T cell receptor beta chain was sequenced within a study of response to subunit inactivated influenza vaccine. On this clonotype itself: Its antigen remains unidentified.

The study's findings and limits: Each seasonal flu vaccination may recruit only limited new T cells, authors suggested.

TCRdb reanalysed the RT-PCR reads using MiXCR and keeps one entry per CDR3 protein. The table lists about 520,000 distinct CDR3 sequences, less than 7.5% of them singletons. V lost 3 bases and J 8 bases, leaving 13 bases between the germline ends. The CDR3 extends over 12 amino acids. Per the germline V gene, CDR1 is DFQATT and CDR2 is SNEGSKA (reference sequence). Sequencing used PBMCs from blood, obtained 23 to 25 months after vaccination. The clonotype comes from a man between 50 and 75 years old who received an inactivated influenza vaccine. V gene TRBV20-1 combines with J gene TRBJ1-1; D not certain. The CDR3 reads CSASWGTPEAFF. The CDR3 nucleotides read TGCAGTGCTAGTTGGGGTACCCCCGAAGCTTTCTTT.